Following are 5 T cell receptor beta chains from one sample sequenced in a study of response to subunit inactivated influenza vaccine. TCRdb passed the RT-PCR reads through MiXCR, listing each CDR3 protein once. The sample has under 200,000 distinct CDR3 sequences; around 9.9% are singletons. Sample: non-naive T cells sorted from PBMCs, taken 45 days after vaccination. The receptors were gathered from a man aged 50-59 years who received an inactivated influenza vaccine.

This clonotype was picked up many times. CDR3 region: CASSLTGAGNTIYF. For the CDR3, the DNA is TGTGCCAGCAGTCTTACAGGGGCCGGAAACACCATATATTTT. This chain uses TRBV28 with TRBJ1-3, with 7 bases identical to TRBD1. V was pared by 5 bases and J by 4 bases, with 5 bases of the junction left unmatched. Germline loops: CDR1 MDHEN, CDR2 SYDVKM. The CDR3 covers 14 residues.

The CDR3 here is CAWRLPGQQETQYF. The CDR3 DNA reads as TGTGCCTGGAGACTACCGGGACAACAAGAGACCCAGTACTTC. The chain is built from TRBV30 and TRBJ2-5; D perhaps matches TRBD1 (6 bases). The length of the CDR3 is 14 residues. V was shortened by 3 bases and J by 2 bases, with 13 bases between the two germline ends. Per germline, CDR1 GTSNPN and CDR2 SVGIG (reference sequence).

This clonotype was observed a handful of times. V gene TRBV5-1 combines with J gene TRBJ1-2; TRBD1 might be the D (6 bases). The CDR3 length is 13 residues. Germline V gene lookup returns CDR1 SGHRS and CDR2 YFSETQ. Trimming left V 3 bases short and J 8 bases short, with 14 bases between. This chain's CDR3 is CASSWGAENGYTF. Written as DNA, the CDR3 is TGCGCCAGCAGCTGGGGGGCGGAAAACGGCTACACCTTC.

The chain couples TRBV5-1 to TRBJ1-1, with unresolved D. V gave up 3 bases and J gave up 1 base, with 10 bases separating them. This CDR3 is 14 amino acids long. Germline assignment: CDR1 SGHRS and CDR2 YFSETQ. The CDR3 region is CASSSWAQNTEAFF. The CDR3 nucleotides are TGCGCCAGCAGCTCCTGGGCCCAGAACACTGAAGCTTTCTTT.

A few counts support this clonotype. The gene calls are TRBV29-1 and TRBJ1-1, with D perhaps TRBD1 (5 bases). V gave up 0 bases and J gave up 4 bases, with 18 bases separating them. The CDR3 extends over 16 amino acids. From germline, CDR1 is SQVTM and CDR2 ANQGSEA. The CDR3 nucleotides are TGCAGCGTTGAAGAGTTTGGGGGATACGGGGCCACTGAAGCTTTCTTT. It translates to CSVEEFGGYGATEAFF.